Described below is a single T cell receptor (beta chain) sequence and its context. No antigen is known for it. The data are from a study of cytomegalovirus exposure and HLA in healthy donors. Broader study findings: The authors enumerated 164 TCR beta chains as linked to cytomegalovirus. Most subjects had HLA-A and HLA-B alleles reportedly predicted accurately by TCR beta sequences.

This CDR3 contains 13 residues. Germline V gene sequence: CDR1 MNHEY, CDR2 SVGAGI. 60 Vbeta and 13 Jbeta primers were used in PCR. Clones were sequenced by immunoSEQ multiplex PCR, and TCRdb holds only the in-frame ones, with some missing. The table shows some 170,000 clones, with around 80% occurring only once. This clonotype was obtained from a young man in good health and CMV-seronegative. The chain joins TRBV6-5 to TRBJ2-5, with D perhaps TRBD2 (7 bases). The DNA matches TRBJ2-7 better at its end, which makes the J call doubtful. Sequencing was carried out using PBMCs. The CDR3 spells CASRAGATYEQYF. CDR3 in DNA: TGTGCCAGCAGGGCGGGGGCGACCTACGAGCAGTACTTC.